This TCR beta chain was identified in a study of T cells in women clearing cervical HPV infection. Study-wide background: Controls gave blood once infection was undetectable; cases at lesion identification.

Using immunoSEQ multiplex PCR, the repertoire was profiled, and TCRdb retains in-frame clones only, with some absent. Here the sample table reports tens of thousands of clones. Whole-study findings and limits: Associations may precede or follow infection; HPV-specific or memory T cells were not isolated.

Germline values: CDR1 KGHSH, CDR2 LQKENI. The CDR3 consists of 15 residues. The trim removed 1 base at V and 4 bases at J, leaving 1 base unmatched. In regard to this clone: Its antigen remains unidentified. The sequence runs out 3 residues before the end of the CDR3; the remainder is reconstructed from the germline J gene.

The sample consisted of blood buffy coat. The TCR originated in a woman aged 18-70 years with a cervical HPV16 infection that either progressed to CIN3+ or cleared (not recorded which). The gene calls are TRBV18 and TRBJ2-2, with TRBD2 identical over 9 bases. The part of the CDR3 DNA that was read is TGTGCCAGCTCACCACTAGCGGGAGCCACCGGGGAG. Its protein is CASSPLAGATGE. The full-length CDR3 reads as CASSPLAGATGELFF.